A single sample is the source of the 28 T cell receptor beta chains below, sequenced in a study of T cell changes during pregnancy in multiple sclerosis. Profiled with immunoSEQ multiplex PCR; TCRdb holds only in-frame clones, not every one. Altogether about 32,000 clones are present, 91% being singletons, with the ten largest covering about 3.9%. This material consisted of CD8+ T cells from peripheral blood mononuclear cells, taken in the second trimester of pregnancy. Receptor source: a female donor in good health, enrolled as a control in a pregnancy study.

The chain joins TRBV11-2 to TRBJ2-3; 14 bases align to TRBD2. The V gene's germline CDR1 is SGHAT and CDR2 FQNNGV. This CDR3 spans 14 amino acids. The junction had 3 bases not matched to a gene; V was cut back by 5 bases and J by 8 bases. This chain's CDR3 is CASSPGTSGGTQYF. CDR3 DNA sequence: TGTGCCAGCAGCCCTGGGACTAGCGGGGGTACGCAGTATTTT.

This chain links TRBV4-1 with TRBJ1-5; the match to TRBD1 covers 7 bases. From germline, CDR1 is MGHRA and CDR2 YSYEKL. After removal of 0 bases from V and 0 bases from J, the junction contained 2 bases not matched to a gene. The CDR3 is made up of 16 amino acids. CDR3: CASSQEQGNSNQPQHF. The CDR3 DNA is TGCGCCAGCAGCCAAGAACAGGGGAATAGCAATCAGCCCCAGCATTTT.

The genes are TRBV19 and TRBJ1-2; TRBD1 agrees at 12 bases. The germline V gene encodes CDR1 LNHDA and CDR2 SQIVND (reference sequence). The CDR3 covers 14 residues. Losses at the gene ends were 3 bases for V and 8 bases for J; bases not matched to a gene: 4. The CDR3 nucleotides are TGTGCCAGTAGTATTAGGGACAGGGGGCAAGGCTACACCTTC. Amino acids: CASSIRDRGQGYTF.

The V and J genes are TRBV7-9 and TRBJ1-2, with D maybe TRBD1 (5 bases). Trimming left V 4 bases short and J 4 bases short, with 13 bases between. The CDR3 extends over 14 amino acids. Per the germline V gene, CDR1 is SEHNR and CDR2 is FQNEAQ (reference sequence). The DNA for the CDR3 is TGTGCCAGCAGCTCTGGCCAGGGTTTCTATGGCTACACCTTC. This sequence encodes CASSSGQGFYGYTF.

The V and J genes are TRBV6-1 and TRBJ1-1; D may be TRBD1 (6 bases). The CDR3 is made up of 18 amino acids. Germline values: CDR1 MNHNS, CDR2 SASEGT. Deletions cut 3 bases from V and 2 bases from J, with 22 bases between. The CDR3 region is CASSDGGDTSTTNTEAFF. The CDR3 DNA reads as TGTGCCAGCAGTGATGGGGGGGACACCTCGACCACAAACACTGAAGCTTTCTTT.

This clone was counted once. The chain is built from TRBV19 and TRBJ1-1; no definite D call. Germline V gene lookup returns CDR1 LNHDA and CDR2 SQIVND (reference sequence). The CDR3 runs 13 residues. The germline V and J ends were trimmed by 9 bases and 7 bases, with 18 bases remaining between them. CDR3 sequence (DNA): TGTGCCAGCGTGGACGGCTTAGCGATTGAAGCTTTCTTT. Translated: CASVDGLAIEAFF.

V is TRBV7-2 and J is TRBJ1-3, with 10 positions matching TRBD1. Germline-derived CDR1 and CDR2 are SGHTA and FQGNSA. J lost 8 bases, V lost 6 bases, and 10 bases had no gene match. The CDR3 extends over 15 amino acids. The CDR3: CASRPVWDRGYTIYF. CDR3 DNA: TGTGCCAGCAGGCCCGTTTGGGACAGGGGCTACACCATATATTTT.

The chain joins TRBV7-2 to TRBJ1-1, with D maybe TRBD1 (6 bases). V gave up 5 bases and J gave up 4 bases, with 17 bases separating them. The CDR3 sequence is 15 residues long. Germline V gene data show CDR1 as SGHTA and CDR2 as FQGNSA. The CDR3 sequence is CASSLGHGGATEAFF. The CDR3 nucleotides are TGTGCCAGCAGCCTAGGACATGGGGGCGCCACTGAAGCTTTCTTT.

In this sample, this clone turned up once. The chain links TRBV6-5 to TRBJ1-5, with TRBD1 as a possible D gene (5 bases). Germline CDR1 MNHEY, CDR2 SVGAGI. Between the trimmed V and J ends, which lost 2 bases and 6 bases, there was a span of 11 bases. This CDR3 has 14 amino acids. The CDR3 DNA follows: TGTGCCAGCAGTTACAGGGGAGGGAGTCAGCCCCAGCATTTT. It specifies CASSYRGGSQPQHF.

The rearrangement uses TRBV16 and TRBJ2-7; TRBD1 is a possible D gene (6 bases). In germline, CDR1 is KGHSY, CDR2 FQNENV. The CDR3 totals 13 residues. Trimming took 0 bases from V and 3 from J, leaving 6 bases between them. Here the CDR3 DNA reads TGTGCCAGCAGCCAATCGGACAGCTACGAGCAGTACTTC. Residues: CASSQSDSYEQYF.

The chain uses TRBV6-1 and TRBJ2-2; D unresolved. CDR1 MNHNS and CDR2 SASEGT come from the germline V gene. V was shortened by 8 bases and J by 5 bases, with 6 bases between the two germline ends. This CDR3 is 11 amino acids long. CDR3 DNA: TGTGCCAGCTTCGAGACCGGGGAGCTGTTTTTT. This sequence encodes CASFETGELFF.

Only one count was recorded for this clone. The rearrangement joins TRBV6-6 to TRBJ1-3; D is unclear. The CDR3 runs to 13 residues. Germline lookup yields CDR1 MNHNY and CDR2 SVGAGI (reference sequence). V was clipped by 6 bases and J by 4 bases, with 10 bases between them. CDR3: CASSPLSGNTIYF. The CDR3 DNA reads TGTGCCAGCAGCCCCCTCTCGGGAAACACCATATATTTT.

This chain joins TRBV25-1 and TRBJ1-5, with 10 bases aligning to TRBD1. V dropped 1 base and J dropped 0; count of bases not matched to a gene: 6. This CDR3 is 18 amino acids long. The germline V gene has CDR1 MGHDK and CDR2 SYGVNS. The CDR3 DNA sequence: TGTGCCAGCAGTGAATGGGAGGGGACAGGGGATAGCAATCAGCCCCAGCATTTT. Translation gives CASSEWEGTGDSNQPQHF.

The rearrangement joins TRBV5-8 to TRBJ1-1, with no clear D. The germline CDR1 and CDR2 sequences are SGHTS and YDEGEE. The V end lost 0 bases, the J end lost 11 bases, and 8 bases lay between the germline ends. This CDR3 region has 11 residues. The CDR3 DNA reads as TGTGCCAGCAGCTTGGGGCAGATGGCTTTCTTT. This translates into CASSLGQMAFF.

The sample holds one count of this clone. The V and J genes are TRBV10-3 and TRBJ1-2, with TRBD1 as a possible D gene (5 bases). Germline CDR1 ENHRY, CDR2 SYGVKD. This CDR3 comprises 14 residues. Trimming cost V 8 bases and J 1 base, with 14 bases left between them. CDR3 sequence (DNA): TGTGCCATCCCCGCGGGGCGAGGTAACTATGGCTACACCTTC. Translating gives CAIPAGRGNYGYTF.

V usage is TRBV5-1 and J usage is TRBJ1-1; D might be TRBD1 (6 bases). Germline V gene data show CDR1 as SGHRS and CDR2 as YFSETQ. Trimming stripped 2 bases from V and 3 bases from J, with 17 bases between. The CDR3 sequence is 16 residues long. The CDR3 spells CASSFRDNPLDTEAFF. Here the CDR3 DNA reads TGCGCCAGCAGCTTCCGGGACAACCCACTGGACACTGAAGCTTTCTTT.

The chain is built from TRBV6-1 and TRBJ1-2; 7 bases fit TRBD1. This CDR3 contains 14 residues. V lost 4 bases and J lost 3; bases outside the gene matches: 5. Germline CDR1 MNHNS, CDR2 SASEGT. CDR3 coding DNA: TGTGCCAGCAGTGGAGAGACAGGGTACTATGGCTACACCTTC. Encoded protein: CASSGETGYYGYTF.

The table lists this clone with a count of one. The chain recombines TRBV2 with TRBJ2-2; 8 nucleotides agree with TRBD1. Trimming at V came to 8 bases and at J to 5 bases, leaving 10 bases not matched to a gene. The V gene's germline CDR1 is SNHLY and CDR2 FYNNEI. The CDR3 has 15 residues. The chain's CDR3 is CASSGPGTGTGELFF. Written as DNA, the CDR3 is TGTGCCAGCTCAGGTCCCGGGACAGGAACCGGGGAGCTGTTTTTT.

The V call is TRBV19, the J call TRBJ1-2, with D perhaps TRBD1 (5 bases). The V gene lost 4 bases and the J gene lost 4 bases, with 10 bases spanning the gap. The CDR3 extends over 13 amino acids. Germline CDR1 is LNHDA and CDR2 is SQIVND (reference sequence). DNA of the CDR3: TGTGCCAGTAGTAAGGGGTCCCTCTATGGCTACACCTTC. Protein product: CASSKGSLYGYTF.

This CDR3 reads CASSLGSGGGMETQYF. Written as DNA, the CDR3 is TGTGCCAGCAGCTTGGGTTCGGGGGGGGGCATGGAGACCCAGTACTTC. The chain employs TRBV13 and TRBJ2-5, with 8 positions matching TRBD2. The germline CDR1 and CDR2 sequences are PRHDT and FYEKMQ (reference sequence). With 3 bases clipped from V and 5 bases from J, the junction kept 11 bases outside the gene matches. This CDR3 has 16 residues.

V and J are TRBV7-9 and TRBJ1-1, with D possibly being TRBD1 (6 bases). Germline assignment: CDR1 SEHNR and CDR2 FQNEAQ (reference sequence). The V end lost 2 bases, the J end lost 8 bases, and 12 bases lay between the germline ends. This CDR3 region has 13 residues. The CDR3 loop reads CASSLPFTGEAFF. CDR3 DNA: TGTGCCAGCAGCTTACCCTTTACAGGGGAAGCTTTCTTT.

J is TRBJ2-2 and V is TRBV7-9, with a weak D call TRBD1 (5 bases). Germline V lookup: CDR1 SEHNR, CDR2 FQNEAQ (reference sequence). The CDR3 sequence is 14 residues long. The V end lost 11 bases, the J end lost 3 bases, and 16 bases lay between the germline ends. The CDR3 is CASRGRSYTGELFF. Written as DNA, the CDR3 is TGTGCCTCAAGGGGCAGGAGTTACACCGGGGAGCTGTTTTTT. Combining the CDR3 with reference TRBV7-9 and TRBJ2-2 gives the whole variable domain DTGVSQNPRHKITKRGQNVTFRCDPISEHNRLYWYRQTLGQGPEFLTYFQNEAQLEKSRLLSDRFSAERPKGSFSTLEIQRTEQGDSAMYLCASRGRSYTGELFFGEGSRLTVL.

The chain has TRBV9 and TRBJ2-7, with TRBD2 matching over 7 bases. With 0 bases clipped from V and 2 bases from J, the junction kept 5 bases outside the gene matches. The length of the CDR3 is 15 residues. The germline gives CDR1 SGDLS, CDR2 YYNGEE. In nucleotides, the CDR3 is TGTGCCAGCAGCGTAGAGGGCGGGAGACCCTACGAGCAGTACTTC. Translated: CASSVEGGRPYEQYF.

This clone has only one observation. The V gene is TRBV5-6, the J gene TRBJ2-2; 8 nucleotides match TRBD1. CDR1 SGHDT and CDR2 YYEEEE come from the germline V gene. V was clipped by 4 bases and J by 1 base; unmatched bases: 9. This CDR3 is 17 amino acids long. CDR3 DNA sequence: TGTGCCAGCAGCCTACCCCCGGGACAGGAGAACACCGGGGAGCTGTTTTTT. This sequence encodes CASSLPPGQENTGELFF.

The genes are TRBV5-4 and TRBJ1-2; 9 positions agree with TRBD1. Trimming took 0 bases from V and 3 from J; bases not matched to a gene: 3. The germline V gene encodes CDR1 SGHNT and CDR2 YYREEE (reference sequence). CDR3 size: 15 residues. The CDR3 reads CASSLDRGPDYGYTF. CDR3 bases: TGTGCCAGCAGCTTGGACAGGGGGCCCGACTATGGCTACACCTTC.

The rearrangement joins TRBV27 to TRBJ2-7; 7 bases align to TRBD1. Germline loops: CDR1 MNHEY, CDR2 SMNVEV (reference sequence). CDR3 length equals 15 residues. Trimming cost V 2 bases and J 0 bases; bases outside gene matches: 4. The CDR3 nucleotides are TGTGCCAGCAGTTTAGGGACAGCAAACTCCTACGAGCAGTACTTC. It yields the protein CASSLGTANSYEQYF.

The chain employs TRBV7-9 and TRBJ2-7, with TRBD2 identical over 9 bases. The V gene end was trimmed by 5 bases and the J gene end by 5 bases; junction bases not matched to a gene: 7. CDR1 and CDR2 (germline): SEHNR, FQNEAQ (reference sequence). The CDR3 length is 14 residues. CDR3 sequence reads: CASSDSGGLNEQYF. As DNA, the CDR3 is TGTGCCAGCAGCGACAGCGGGGGGCTCAACGAGCAGTACTTC.

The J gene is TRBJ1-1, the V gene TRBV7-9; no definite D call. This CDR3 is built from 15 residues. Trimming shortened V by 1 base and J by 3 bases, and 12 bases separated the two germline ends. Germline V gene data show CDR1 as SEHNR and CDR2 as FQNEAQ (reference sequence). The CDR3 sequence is CASSLEEGMYTEAFF. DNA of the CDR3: TGTGCCAGCAGCTTAGAGGAGGGAATGTACACTGAAGCTTTCTTT.